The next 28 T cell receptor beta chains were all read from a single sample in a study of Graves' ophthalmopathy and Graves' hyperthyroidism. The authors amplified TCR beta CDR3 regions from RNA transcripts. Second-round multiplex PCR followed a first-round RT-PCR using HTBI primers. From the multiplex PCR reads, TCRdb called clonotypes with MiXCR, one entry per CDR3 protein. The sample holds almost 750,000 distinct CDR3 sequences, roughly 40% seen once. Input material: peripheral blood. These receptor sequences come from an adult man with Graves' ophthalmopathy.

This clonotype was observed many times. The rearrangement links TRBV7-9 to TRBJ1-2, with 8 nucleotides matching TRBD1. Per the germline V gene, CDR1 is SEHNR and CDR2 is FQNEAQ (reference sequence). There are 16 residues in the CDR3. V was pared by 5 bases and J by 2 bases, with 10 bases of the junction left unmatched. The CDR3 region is CASSRDRRPLNYGYTF. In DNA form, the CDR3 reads TGTGCCAGCAGCCGGGACAGGCGACCGCTAAACTATGGCTACACCTTC.

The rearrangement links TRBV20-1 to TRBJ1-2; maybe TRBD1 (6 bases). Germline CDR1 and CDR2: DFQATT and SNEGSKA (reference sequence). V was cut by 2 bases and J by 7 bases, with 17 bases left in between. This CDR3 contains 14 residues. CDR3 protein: CSARSTGLLRGYTF. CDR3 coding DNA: TGCAGTGCTAGATCAACAGGGCTGTTACGTGGCTACACCTTC.

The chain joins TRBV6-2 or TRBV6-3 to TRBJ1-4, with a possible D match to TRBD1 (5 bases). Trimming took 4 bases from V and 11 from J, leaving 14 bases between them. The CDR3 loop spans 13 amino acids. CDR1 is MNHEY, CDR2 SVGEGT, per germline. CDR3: CASSFSDRGKLFF. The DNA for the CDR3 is TGTGCCAGCAGTTTCTCGGACCGGGGGAAACTGTTTTTT.

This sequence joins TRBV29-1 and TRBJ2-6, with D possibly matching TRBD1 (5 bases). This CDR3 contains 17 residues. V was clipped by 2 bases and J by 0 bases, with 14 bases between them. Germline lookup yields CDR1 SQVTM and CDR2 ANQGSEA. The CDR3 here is CSVELANRSSGANVLTF. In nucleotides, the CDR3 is TGCAGCGTTGAACTCGCGAACAGGAGCTCTGGGGCCAACGTCCTGACTTTC. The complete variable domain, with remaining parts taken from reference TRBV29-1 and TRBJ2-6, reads SAVISQKPSRDICQRGTSLTIQCQVDSQVTMMFWYRQQPGQSLTLIATANQGSEATYESGFVIDKFPISRPNLTFSTLTVSNMSPEDSSIYLCSVELANRSSGANVLTFGAGSRLTVL.

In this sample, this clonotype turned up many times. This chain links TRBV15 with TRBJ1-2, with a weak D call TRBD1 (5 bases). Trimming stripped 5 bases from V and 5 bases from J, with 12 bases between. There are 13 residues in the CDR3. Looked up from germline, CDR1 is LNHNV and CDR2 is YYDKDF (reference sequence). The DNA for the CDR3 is TGTGCCACCAGCCCCAGGGAAACTTATGGCTACACCTTC. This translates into CATSPRETYGYTF.

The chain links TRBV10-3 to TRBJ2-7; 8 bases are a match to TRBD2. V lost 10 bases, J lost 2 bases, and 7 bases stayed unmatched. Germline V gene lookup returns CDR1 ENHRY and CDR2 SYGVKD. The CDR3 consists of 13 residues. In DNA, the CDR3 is TGTGCCAGTTCGCGGGAGGCCACCTACGAGCAGTACTTC. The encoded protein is CASSREATYEQYF.

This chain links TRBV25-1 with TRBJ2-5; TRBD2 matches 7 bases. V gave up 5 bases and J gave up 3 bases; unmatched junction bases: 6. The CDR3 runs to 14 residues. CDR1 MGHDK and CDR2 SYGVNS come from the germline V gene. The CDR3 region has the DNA TGTGCCAGCAGTTTTCGCGGGAGAAAAGAGACCCAGTACTTC. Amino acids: CASSFRGRKETQYF.

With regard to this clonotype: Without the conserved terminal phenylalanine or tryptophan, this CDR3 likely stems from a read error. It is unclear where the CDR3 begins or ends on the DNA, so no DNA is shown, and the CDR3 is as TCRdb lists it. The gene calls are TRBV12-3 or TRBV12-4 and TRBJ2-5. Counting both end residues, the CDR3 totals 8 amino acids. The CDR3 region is CASRIGGT.

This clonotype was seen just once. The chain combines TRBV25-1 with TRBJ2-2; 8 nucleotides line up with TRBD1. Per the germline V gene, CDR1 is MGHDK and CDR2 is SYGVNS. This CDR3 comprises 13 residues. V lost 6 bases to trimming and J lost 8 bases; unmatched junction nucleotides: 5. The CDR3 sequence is CASSPRTGGELFF. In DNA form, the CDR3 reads TGTGCCAGCAGCCCCAGGACAGGGGGGGAGCTGTTTTTT.

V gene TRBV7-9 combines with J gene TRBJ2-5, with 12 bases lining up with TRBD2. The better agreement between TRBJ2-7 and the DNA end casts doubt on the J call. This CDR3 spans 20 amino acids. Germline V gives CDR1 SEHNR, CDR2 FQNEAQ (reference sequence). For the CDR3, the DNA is TGTGCCAGCAGCTTAGTTATCATTGGGCAGACTAGCGGGAGACTCTACGAGCAGTACTTC. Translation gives CASSLVIIGQTSGRLYEQYF.

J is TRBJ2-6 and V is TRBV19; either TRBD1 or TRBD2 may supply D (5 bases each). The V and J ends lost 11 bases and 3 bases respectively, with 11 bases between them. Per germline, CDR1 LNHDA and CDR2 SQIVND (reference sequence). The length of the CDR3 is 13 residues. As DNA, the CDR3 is TGTGCCTGGGACCCTTTTGGGGCCAACGTCCTGACTTTC. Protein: CAWDPFGANVLTF.

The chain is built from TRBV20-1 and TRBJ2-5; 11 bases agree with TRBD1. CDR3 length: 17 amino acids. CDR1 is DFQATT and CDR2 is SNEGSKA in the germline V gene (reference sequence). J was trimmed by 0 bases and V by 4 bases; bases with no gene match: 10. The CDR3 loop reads CSATRPGQGGNQETQYF. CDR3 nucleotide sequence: TGCAGTGCTACCAGACCGGGACAGGGGGGGAACCAAGAGACCCAGTACTTC.

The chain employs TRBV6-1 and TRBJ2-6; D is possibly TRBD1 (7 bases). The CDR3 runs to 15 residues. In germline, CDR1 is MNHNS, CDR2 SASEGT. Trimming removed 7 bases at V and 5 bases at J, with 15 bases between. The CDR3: CASKSTGTWANVLTF. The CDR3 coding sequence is TGTGCCAGCAAATCGACAGGGACTTGGGCCAACGTCCTGACTTTC.

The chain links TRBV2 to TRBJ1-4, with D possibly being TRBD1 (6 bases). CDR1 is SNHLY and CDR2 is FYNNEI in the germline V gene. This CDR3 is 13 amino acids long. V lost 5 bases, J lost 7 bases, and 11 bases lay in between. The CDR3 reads CASSLRGVEKLFF. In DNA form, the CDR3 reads TGTGCCAGCAGTTTAAGGGGGGTTGAAAAACTGTTTTTT.

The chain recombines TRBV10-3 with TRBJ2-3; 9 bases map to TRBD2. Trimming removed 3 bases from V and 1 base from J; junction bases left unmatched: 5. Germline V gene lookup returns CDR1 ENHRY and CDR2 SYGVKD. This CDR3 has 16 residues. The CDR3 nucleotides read TGTGCCATCAGTGACTCCGTAGCGGGGGGCACAGATACGCAGTATTTT. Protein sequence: CAISDSVAGGTDTQYF.

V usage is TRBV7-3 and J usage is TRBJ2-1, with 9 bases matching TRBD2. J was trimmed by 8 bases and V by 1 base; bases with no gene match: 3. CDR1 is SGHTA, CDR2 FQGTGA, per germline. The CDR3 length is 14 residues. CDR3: CASSLKAGGHEQFF. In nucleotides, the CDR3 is TGTGCCAGCAGCTTAAAAGCGGGAGGACATGAGCAGTTCTTC.

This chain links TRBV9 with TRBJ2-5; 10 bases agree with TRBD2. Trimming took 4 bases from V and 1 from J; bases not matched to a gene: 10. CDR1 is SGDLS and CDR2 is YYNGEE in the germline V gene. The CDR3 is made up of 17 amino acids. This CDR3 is CASSPEPSGGTQETQYF. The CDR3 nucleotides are TGTGCCAGCAGCCCAGAACCTAGCGGGGGTACCCAAGAGACCCAGTACTTC.

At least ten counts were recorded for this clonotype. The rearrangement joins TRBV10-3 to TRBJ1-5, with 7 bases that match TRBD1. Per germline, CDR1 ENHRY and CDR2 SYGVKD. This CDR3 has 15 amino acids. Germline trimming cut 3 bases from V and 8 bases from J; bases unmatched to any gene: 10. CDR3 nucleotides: TGTGCCATCAGTGATACGACAGGGAGTGGGGAGCCCCAGCATTTT. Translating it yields CAISDTTGSGEPQHF.

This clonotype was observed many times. CDR3 bases: TGTGCCAGCAGTGAGGCGAGCACCGGGGAGCTGTTTTTT. This encodes CASSEASTGELFF. The chain uses TRBV25-1 and TRBJ2-2; D ambiguous. Trimming stripped 3 bases from V and 4 bases from J, with 6 bases between. This CDR3 spans 13 amino acids. CDR1 and CDR2 (germline): MGHDK, SYGVNS.

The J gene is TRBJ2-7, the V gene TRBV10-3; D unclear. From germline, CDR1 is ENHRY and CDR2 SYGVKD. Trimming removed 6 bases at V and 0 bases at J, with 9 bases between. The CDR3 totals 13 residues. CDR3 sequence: CAISMDPSYEQYF. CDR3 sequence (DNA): TGTGCCATCAGCATGGACCCCTCCTACGAGCAGTACTTC.

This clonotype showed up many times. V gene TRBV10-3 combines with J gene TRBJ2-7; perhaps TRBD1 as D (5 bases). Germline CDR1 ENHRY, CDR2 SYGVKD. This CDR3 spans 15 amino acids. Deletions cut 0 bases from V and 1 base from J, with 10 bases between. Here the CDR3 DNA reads TGTGCCATCAGTGAGTCTGAGACAGCGTCCTACGAGCAGTACTTC. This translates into CAISESETASYEQYF.

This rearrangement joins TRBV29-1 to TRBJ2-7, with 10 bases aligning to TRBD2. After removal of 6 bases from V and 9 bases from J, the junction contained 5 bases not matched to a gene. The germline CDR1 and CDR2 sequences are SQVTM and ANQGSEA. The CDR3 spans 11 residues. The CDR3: CSVLAGERQYF. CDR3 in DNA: TGCAGCGTCCTAGCGGGAGAAAGGCAGTACTTC.

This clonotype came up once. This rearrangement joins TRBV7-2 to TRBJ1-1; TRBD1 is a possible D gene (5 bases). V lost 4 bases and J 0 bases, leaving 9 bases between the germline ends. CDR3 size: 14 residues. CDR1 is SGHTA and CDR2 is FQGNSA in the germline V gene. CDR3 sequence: CTSSYGQLNTEAFF. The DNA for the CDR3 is TGTACCAGCAGCTATGGACAATTGAACACTGAAGCTTTCTTT.

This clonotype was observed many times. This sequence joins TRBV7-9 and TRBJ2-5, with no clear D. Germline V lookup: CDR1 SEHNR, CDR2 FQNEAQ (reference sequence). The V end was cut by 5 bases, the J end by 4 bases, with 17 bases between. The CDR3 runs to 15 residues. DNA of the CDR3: TGTGCCAGCAGCATGGCCGGGCTGAAAGGAGAGACCCAGTACTTC. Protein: CASSMAGLKGETQYF.

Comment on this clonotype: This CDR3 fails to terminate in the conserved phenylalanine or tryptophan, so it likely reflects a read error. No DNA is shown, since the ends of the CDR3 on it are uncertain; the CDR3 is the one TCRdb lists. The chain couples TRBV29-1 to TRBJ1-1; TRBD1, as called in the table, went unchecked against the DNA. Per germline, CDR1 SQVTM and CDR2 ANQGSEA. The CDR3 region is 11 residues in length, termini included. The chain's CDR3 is CSVPGTTEAFL.

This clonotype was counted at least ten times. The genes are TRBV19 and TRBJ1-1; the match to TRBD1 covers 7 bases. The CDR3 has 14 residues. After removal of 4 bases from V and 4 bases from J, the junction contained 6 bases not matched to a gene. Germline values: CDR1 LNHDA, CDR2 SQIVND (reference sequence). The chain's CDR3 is CASSKGTVGTEAFF. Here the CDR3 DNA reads TGTGCCAGTAGTAAGGGGACAGTTGGCACTGAAGCTTTCTTT.

The CDR3 DNA is TGTGCCAGTCGGGACAGGGGCGCTAACTATGGCTACACCTTC. Translation gives CASRDRGANYGYTF. The gene calls are TRBV19 and TRBJ1-2; 10 nucleotides line up with TRBD1. J gave up 0 bases and V 8 bases, and 3 bases lay outside the gene matches. The CDR3 runs to 14 residues. Germline CDR1 reads LNHDA; CDR2 reads SQIVND (reference sequence).

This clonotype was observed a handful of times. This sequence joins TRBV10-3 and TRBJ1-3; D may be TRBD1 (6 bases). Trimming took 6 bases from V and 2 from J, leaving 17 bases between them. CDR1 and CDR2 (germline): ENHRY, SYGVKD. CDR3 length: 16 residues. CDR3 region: CAIRLDRGGPGNTIYF. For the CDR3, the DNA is TGTGCCATCAGGTTGGATAGGGGGGGGCCTGGAAACACCATATATTTT.